The TCR beta chain under discussion was sequenced for a study of vaccination effects on CD4 cells after COVID-19 (dated by TCRdb to between 2021 and 2024). About the investigation overall: To identify antigen-specific CD4+ T cell clonotypes by their expansion, the ViraFEST assay first stimulated PBMC with viral peptide pools and then applied TCR sequencing. Two doses of either the BNT162b2 or the mRNA-1273 mRNA SARS-CoV-2 vaccine were administered to participants. In a couple of convalescent patients, pre-vaccine samples were collected 16 days and one week ahead of the first dose, 142 and 148 days after COVID-19 diagnosis. Two million PBMC per well were cultured in IMDM with about 4.5% human AB serum, roughly 10 IU/ml IL-2 and gentamicin, plus 10 ug/ml peptides. In both COVID-19 convalescent patients and infection-naive vaccine recipients, the study compared SARS-CoV-2 spike-specific CD4+ TCR repertoires from before mRNA vaccination with those from after it. The full study included 9 to 10 COVID-19 convalescent patients and several SARS-CoV-2-naive healthy vaccine recipients. The Oncomine TCR Beta short-read assay on an Illumina iSeq 100 was used to sequence cultures from other donors in the study. The study at large found these results: Among convalescent patients, the spike-reactive repertoire after vaccination was made up mainly of new vaccine-induced clones that were largely distinct from the clones induced by infection. Both infection-induced and vaccine-induced clones contracted markedly at late post-vaccination timepoints, which is consistent with waning T cell responses. Limitations of the study were the small number of convalescent patients and the absence of early post-infection timepoints.

After less than 13 days of culture, CD4+ T cells were isolated with the EasySep CD4+ T cell isolation kit. PCR-confirmed SARS-CoV-2 infection had occurred in convalescent patients between March and December 2020, before the Alpha, Beta and Delta variants emerged in the United States. On days 3 and 7, half of the culture medium was replaced with fresh IL-2-containing medium. Unless noted otherwise, every peptide stimulation condition was cultured in triplicate wells. PBMC were separated from whole blood using Ficoll-Paque Plus gradient centrifugation and were then either cryopreserved at -140C or used fresh. Genomic DNA was extracted from cultured CD4+ T cells with the QIAamp micro DNA kit. Libraries were made using the immunoSEQ multiplex PCR assay. DNA from the cultured and isolated CD4+ T cells underwent TCR beta CDR3 sequencing. As for the original processing: Non-productive TCR sequences were removed, reads were trimmed to the CDR3 region, and CDR3s of at least 7 amino acids were retained. The MANAFEST web app was used to identify antigen-specific clonotypes by comparing expansion in peptide wells with expansion in reference cultures. To count as positive, a clone had to show expansion at FDR<0.05 compared with the reference and with all other wells, an odds ratio above 5, and a frequency above 0.1% in two replicate wells. A clonotype was defined as cross-reactive if the clonotype was significantly expanded both in SARS-CoV-2 spike wells and in at least one common cold coronavirus spike condition. Using the stringdist R package, CDR3 similarity was measured by Levenshtein distance, and unrooted trees were constructed with ape in R 3.6.1. TCRdb retrieved this table from immuneACCESS and kept in-frame rearrangements only. Not all clones are present; in checked studies, unresolved V genes account for under half, and no reason is known for the remainder. That table is the source of V, J and clone size, and D and trimming were worked out from the DNA. Across this sample there are roughly 60,000 clones, with 70% to 85% seen only once. Approximately 24% of the sample lies in the top ten.

Counted from cysteine to phenylalanine, this CDR3 has 16 amino acids. The entry retains the CDR3 DNA only, 48 bases that are in frame from base 1. CDR1 is given as MNHNS and CDR2 as SASEGT, both from the germline V gene. After removal of 2 bases from V and 7 bases from J, the junction retains 11 bases not matched to a gene. With respect to this clone: The specificity of this receptor is unknown. The record has no base qualities; no much larger clone is one base away.

The chain links TRBV6-1 with TRBJ1-2; a stretch of 9 junction bases matches TRBD1. Here the sequenced sample was CD4+ T cells from PBMCs cultured without peptide, taken before COVID-19 vaccination. This TCR came from a human donor who had a prior SARS-CoV-2 infection. The CDR3 loop reads CASSERIGTGSRGYTF. In nucleotide form, the sequence is TGTGCCAGCAGTGAAAGGATCGGGACAGGGAGTCGTGGCTACACCTTC.